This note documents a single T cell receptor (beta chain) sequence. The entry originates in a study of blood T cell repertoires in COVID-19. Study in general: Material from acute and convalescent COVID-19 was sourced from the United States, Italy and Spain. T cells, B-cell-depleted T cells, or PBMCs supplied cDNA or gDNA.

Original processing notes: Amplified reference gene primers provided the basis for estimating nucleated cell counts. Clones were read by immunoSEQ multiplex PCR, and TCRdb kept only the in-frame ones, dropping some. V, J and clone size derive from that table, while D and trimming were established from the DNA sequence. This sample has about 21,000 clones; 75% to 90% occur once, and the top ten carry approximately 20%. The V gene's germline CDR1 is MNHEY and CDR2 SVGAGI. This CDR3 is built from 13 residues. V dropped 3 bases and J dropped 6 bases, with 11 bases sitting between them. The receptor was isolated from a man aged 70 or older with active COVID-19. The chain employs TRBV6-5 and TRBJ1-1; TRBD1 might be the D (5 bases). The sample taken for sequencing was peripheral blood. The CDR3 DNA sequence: TGTGCCAGCAGTTATGGGGGGGGGTCTGAAGCTTTCTTT. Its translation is CASSYGGGSEAFF.